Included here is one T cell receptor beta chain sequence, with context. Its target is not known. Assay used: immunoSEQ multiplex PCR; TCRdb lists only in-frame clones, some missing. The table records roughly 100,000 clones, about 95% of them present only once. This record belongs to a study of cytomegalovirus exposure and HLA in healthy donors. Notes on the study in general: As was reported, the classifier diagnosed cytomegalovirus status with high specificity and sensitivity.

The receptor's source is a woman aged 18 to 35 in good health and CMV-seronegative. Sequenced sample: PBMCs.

CDR3 DNA sequence: TGTGCCAGCAGTGATGCAGCAGGTTACTATGGCTACACCTTC. Residues: CASSDAAGYYGYTF. The chain employs TRBV2 and TRBJ1-2; D unresolved. Trimming shortened V by 3 bases and J by 3 bases, and 11 bases separated the two germline ends. The CDR3 consists of 14 residues. Germline CDR1 SNHLY, CDR2 FYNNEI.